The clone carrying this T cell receptor beta chain rates as medium-sized (0.01 to 0.1%). Its antigen is currently unknown. The template was genomic DNA from peripheral blood, not RNA. A mixed TRB-A/B primer pool amplified rearranged TRB by multiplex touch-down PCR. One entry per CDR3 protein, called by TCRdb with MiXCR from the multiplex PCR reads. Among under 10,000 distinct CDR3 sequences listed, about 38% were seen once. With 5 bases clipped from V and 5 bases from J, the junction kept 9 bases outside the gene matches. From germline, CDR1 is MNHNS and CDR2 SASEGT. CDR3 length equals 16 residues. The data stem from a study of T cell repertoires in aging, cancer and after chemotherapy. Study as a whole: Over several months to years, re-sampled healthy donor repertoires clearly shared clones.

Study results and limitations: Compared with age-matched healthy donors, untreated hematological or solid cancer patients showed higher blood TCR clonality. In each cancer cohort, median generation probability increased across chemotherapy, suggesting thymic output rebounded.

Source material: blood. The chain joins TRBV6-1 to TRBJ2-3; 11 bases are shared with TRBD2. The receptor was derived from a human donor in good health. The DNA for the CDR3 is TGTGCCAGCAGTCCAATAGCGGGAGGGGGAGGAGATACGCAGTATTTT. Translation gives CASSPIAGGGGDTQYF.